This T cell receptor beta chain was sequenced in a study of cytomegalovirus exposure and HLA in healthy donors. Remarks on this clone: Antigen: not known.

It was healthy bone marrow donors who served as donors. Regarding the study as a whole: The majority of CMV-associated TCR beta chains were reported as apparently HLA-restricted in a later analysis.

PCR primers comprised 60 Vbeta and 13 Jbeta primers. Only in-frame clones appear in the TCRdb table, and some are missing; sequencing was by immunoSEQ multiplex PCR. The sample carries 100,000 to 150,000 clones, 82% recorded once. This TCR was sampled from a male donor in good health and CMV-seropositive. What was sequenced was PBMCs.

As DNA, the CDR3 is TGTGCCAGCAGCGCACAGGGTCTTAAGTCCTCTGGAAACACCATATATTTT. Protein sequence: CASSAQGLKSSGNTIYF. The chain has TRBV28 and TRBJ1-3; D is perhaps TRBD1 (6 bases). The length of the CDR3 is 17 residues. Germline V lookup: CDR1 MDHEN, CDR2 SYDVKM. Trimming cost V 6 bases and J 0 bases, with 18 bases left between them.